This TCR beta chain was captured by sequencing in a study of blood T cell repertoires in COVID-19. How the authors handled the data: For nucleated cells, counts were estimated from reference gene primer amplification. The table came from immunoSEQ multiplex PCR; TCRdb's copy has only in-frame clones and leaves some out. The DNA was the basis for D and trimming; V, J and clone size are from that table. The sample contains approximately 240,000 clones, 84% of which appear only once. The germline V gene has CDR1 LGHNT and CDR2 FRNRAP. V was clipped by 3 bases and J by 5 bases, with 22 bases between them. The CDR3 sequence is 17 residues long.

The sequence was collected from a man aged 45 to 65 with acute or convalescent COVID-19. Specimen: peripheral blood. V gene TRBV12-5 combines with J gene TRBJ2-5; TRBD1 is a possible D gene (6 bases). In DNA form, the CDR3 reads TGTGCTAGTGGTTTCACAACAGGGTTTTCGGGCGAGGAGACCCAGTACTTC. This gives the protein CASGFTTGFSGEETQYF.